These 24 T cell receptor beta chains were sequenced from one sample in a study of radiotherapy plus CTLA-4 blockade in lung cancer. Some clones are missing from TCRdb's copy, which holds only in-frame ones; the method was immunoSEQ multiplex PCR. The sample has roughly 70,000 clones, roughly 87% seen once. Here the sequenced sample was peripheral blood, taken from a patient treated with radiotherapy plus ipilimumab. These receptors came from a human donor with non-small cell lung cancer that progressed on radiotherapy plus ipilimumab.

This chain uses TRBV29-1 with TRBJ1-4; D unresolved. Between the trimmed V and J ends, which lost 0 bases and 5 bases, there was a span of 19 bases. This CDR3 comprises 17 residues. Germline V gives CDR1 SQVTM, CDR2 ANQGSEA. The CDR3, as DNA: TGCAGCGTTGAAGATGGTGGGCCAACGGAGACGAATGAAAAACTGTTTTTT. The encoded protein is CSVEDGGPTETNEKLFF.

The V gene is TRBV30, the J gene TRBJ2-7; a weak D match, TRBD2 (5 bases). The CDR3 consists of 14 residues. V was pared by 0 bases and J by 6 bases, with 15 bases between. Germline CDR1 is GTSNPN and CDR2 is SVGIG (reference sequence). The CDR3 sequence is CAWSVFTPSGEQYF. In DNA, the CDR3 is TGTGCCTGGAGTGTATTTACACCCAGCGGCGAGCAGTACTTC.

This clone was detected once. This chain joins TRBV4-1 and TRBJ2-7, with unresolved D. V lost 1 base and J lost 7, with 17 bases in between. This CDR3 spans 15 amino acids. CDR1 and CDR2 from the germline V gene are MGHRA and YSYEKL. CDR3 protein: CASSQGPNNLGEQYF. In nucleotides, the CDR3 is TGCGCCAGCAGCCAAGGGCCGAATAACCTGGGGGAGCAGTACTTC.

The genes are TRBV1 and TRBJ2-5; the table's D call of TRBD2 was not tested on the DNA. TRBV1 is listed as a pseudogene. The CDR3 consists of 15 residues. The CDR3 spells CTSSLGRGTQETQYF. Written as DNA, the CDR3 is TGCACCAGCAGCCTGGGTCGGGGGACCCAAGAGACCCAGTACTTC.

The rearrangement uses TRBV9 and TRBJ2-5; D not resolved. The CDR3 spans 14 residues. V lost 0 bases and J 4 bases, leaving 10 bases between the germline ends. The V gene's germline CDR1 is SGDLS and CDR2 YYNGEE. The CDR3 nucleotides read TGTGCCAGCAGCGTAGATGTAGGTCGAGAGACCCAGTACTTC. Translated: CASSVDVGRETQYF.

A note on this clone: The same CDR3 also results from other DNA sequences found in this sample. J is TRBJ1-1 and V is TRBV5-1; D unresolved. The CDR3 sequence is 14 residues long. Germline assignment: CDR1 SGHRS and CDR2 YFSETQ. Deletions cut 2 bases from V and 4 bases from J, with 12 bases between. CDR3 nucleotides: TGCGCCAGCAGCTTAGATCACACGGGCACTGAAGCTTTCTTT. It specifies CASSLDHTGTEAFF.

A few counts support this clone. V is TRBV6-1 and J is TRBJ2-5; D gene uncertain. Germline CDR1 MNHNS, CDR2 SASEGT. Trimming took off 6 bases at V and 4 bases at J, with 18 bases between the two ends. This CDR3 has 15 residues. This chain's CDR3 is CASRAGVGSRETQYF. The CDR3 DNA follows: TGTGCCAGCAGGGCCGGTGTGGGATCTAGAGAGACCCAGTACTTC.

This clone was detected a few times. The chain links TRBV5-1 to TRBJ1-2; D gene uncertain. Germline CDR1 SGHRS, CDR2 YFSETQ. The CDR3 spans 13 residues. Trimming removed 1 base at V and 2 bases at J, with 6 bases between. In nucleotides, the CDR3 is TGCGCCAGCAGCTTGACAACGAACTATGGCTACACCTTC. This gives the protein CASSLTTNYGYTF.

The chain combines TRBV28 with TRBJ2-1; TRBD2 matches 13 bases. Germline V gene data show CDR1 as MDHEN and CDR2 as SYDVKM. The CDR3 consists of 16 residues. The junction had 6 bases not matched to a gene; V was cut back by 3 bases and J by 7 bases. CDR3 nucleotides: TGTGCCAGCAGTTTCGGACTAGCGGGAGAATCAAATGAGCAGTTCTTC. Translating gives CASSFGLAGESNEQFF.

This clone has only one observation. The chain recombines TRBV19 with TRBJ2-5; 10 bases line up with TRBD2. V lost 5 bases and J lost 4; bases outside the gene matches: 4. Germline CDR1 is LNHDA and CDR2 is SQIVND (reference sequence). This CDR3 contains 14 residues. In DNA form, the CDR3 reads TGTGCCAGTAGTGCTAGCGGGAGAATAGAGACCCAGTACTTC. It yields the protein CASSASGRIETQYF.

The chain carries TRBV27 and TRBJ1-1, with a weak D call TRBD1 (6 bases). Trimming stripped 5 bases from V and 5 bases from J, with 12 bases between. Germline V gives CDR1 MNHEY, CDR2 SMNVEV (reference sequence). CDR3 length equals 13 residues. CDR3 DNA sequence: TGTGCCAGCAGTGTGGGGCAGGGGACTGAAGCTTTCTTT. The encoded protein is CASSVGQGTEAFF.

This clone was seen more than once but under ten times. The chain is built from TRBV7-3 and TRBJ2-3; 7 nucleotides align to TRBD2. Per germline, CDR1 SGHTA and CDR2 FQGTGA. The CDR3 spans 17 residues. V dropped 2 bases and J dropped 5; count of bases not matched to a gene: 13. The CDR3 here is CASSLDRASGGVDTQYF. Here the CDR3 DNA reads TGTGCCAGCAGCTTAGATCGGGCTAGCGGAGGGGTAGATACGCAGTATTTT.

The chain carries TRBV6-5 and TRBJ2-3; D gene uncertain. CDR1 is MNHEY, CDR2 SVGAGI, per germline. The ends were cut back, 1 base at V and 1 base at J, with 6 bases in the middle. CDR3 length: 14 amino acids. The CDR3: CASSYFRGTDTQYF. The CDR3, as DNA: TGTGCCAGCAGTTACTTCCGGGGCACAGATACGCAGTATTTT.

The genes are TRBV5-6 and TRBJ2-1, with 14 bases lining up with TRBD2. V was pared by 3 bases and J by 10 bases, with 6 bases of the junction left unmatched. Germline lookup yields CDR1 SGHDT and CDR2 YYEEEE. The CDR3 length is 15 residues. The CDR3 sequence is CASSSGTSGSWEQFF. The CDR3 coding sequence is TGTGCCAGCAGCTCCGGGACTAGCGGGAGTTGGGAGCAGTTCTTC. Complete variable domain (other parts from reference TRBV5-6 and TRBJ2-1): DAGVTQSPTHLIKTRGQQVTLRCSPKSGHDTVSWYQQALGQGPQFIFQYYEEEERQRGNFPDRFSGHQFPNYSSELNVNALLLGDSALYLCASSSGTSGSWEQFFGPGTRLTVL.

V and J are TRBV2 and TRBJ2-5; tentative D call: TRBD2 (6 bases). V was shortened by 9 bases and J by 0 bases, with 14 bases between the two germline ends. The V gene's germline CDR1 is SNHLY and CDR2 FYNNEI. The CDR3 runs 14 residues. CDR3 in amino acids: CAREGLLYQETQYF. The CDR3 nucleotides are TGTGCCAGGGAGGGACTCCTGTACCAAGAGACCCAGTACTTC. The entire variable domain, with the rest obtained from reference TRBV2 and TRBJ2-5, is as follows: EPEVTQTPSHQVTQMGQEVILRCVPISNHLYFYWYRQILGQKVEFLVSFYNNEISEKSEIFDDQFSVERPDGSNFTLKIRSTKLEDSAMYFCAREGLLYQETQYFGPGTRLLVL.

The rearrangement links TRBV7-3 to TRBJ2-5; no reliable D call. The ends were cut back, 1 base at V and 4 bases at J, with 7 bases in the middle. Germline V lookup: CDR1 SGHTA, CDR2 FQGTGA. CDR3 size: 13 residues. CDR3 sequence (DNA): TGTGCCAGCAGCTTAATGGCTGGAGAGACCCAGTACTTC. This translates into CASSLMAGETQYF.

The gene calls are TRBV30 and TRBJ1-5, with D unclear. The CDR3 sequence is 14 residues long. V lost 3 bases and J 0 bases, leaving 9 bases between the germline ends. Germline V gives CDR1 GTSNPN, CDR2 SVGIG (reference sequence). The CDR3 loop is CAWRAQASNQPQHF. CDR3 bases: TGTGCCTGGAGAGCGCAGGCTAGCAATCAGCCCCAGCATTTT.

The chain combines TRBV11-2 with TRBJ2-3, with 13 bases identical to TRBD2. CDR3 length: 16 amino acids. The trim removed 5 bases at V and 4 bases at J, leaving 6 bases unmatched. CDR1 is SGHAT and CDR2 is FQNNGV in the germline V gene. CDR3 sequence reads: CASSPGLAGMADTQYF. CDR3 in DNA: TGTGCCAGCAGCCCGGGACTAGCGGGAATGGCAGATACGCAGTATTTT.

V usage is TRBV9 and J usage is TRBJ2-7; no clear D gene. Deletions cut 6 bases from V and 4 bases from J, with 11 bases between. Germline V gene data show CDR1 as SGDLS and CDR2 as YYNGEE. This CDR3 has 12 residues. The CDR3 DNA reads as TGTGCCAGCATCCAGGACCAGTACGAGCAGTACGTC. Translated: CASIQDQYEQYV.

The CDR3 loop is CASRGNSLNEKLFF. The CDR3, as DNA: TGTGCCAGCAGGGGAAACAGCCTTAATGAAAAACTGTTTTTT. V and J are TRBV6-6 and TRBJ1-4; D is uncertain. The CDR3 has 14 residues. Germline CDR1 is MNHNY and CDR2 is SVGAGI (reference sequence). Between the trimmed V and J ends, which lost 6 bases and 4 bases, there was a span of 12 bases.

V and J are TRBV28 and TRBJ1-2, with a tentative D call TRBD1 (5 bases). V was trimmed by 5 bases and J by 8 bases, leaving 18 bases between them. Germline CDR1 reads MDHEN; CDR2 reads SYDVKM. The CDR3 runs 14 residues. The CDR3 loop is CASSRLPQGAGYTF. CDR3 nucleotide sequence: TGTGCCAGCAGTCGCCTCCCTCAAGGGGCAGGCTACACCTTC.

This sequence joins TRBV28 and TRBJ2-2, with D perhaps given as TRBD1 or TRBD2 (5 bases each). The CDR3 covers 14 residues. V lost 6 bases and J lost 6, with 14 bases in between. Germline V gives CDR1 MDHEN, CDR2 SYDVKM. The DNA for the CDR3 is TGTGCCAGCAGGCCCCGGGACCCCCCCGGGGAGCTGTTTTTT. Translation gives CASRPRDPPGELFF.

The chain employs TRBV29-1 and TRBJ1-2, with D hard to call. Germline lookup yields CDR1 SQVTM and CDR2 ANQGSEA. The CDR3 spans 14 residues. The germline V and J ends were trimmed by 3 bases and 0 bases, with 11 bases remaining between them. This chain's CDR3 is CSVEVRGANYGYTF. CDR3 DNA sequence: TGCAGCGTTGAGGTCCGGGGTGCTAACTATGGCTACACCTTC.

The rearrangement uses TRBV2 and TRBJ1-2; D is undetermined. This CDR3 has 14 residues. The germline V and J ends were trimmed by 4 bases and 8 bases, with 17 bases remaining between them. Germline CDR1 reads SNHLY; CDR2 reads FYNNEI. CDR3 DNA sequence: TGTGCCAGCAGTGTTCCCGGGCCGGTTCGCGGCTACACCTTC. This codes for CASSVPGPVRGYTF.